The TCR beta chain under discussion was sequenced for a study of CD8 T cells in Susac syndrome. Peripheral blood CD8+ and CD4+ T cells were profiled by TCR beta sequencing. The multiple sclerosis control group consisted of treatment-naive patients whose relapsing-remitting disease, which was either stable or active, fulfilled revised McDonald criteria. Germline V gives CDR1 GTSNPN, CDR2 SVGIG (reference sequence). V lost 3 bases, J lost 7 bases, and 7 bases lay in between. CDR3 size: 11 residues. cDNA came from roughly 0.47 to 1 ug RNA primed by random hexamers. immunoSEQ multiplex PCR amplified TCR beta CDR3 across 54 Vbeta, 13 Jbeta. Using its own MiXCR run on the immunoSEQ multiplex PCR reads, TCRdb lists one record per CDR3 protein. Counted here are approximately 300,000 distinct CDR3 sequences, around nine tenths occurring once; the ten biggest clones make up more than 0.15%.

The TCR comes from a human donor with multiple sclerosis. V gene TRBV30 combines with J gene TRBJ2-1; D uncertain. The sample comprised CD8+ T cells from PBMCs. The CDR3 is CAWSPLNEQFF. As DNA, the CDR3 is TGTGCCTGGAGCCCCCTAAATGAGCAGTTCTTC. The full variable domain, in which reference TRBV30 and TRBJ2-1 provide the parts outside the CDR3, is SQTIHQWPATLVQPVGSPLSLECTVEGTSNPNLYWYRQAAGRGLQLLFYSVGIGQISSEVPQNLSASRPQDRQFILSSKKLLLSDSGFYLCAWSPLNEQFFGPGTRLTVL.